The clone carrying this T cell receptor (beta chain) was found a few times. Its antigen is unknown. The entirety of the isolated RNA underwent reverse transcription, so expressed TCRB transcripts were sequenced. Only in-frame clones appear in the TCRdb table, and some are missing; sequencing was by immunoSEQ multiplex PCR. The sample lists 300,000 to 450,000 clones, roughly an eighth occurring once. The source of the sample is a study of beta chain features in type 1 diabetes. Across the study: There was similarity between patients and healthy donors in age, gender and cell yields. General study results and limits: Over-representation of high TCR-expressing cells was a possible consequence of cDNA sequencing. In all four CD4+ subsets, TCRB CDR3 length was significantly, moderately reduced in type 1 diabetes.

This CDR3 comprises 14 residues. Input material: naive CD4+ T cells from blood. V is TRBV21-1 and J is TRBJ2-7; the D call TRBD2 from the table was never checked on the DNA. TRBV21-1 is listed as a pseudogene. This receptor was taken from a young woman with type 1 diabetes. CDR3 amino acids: CASRLAGSPYEQYF. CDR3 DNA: TGTGCCAGCAGGTTAGCGGGGAGCCCTTACGAGCAGTACTTC.